The rows below give T cell receptor beta chains drawn from one sample of a study of graft-versus-host responses after intestinal transplantation. Antigens for these TCRs are unknown. The data were produced by immunoSEQ multiplex PCR, yet TCRdb's version contains in-frame clones alone and is incomplete. The sample has about 88,000 clones, around 93% seen once; the top ten hold just under 0.35%. The material was unstimulated CD4+ T cells sorted from spleen or lymph node cells, obtained before transplant. The receptors derive from a human donor who was the organ donor for an intestinal transplant. The CDR3 runs from the conserved cysteine through the conserved F or W. A D gene is named only where the DNA matches it firmly. Size tells how often a clone was seen (once, few, many) or the class of an expanded clone, and some rows leave it out.

j_call: TRBJ2-5; d_call: .; v_call: TRBV9; clone_size: .; cdr3_aa: CASSKRRTQETQYF; cdr3_nt: TGTGCCAGCAGCAAAAGACGGACACAAGAGACCCAGTACTTC
j_call: TRBJ2-2; d_call: TRBD1; v_call: TRBV25-1; clone_size: .; cdr3_aa: CASSEYGTGGYTGELFF; cdr3_nt: TGTGCCAGCAGTGAATATGGTACAGGGGGGTACACCGGGGAGCTGTTTTTT
j_call: TRBJ1-2; d_call: TRBD1; v_call: TRBV30; clone_size: .; cdr3_aa: CAWSAQGGNYGYTF; cdr3_nt: TGTGCCTGGAGTGCTCAGGGGGGAAACTATGGCTACACCTTC
j_call: TRBJ1-1; d_call: .; v_call: TRBV30; clone_size: .; cdr3_aa: CAWAPTDVNTEAFF; cdr3_nt: TGTGCCTGGGCCCCGACAGACGTGAACACTGAAGCTTTCTTT
j_call: TRBJ2-1; d_call: .; v_call: TRBV7-9; clone_size: .; cdr3_aa: CASSLASIYNEQFF; cdr3_nt: TGTGCCAGCAGCTTAGCGTCCATTTACAATGAGCAGTTCTTC
j_call: TRBJ2-5; d_call: .; v_call: TRBV5-4; clone_size: .; cdr3_aa: CASSSGVSGQETQYF; cdr3_nt: TGTGCCAGCAGCTCAGGGGTTTCGGGGCAAGAGACCCAGTACTTC
j_call: TRBJ2-3; d_call: .; v_call: TRBV6-5; clone_size: .; cdr3_aa: CASSMRAISTDTQYF; cdr3_nt: TGTGCCAGCAGTATGAGGGCAATTAGCACAGATACGCAGTATTTT
j_call: TRBJ1-1; d_call: .; v_call: TRBV19; clone_size: .; cdr3_aa: CASSIGTENTEAFF; cdr3_nt: TGTGCCAGTAGTATAGGGACAGAAAACACTGAAGCTTTCTTT
j_call: TRBJ2-7; d_call: .; v_call: TRBV28; clone_size: .; cdr3_aa: CASGAKVPHEQYF; cdr3_nt: TGTGCCAGCGGGGCCAAAGTACCTCACGAGCAGTACTTC
j_call: TRBJ2-7; d_call: TRBD2; v_call: TRBV18; clone_size: .; cdr3_aa: CASSPRGTSGRTSYEQYF; cdr3_nt: TGTGCCAGCTCACCTAGGGGAACTAGCGGGAGGACCTCCTACGAGCAGTACTTC
j_call: TRBJ1-5; d_call: TRBD1; v_call: TRBV28; clone_size: .; cdr3_aa: CASSTLRGSTYSNQPQHF; cdr3_nt: TGTGCCAGCAGTACTCTCAGGGGGTCAACTTATAGCAATCAGCCCCAGCATTTT
j_call: TRBJ2-7; d_call: .; v_call: TRBV28; clone_size: .; cdr3_aa: CASSFHPGVNIYEQYF; cdr3_nt: TGTGCCAGCAGTTTTCATCCGGGGGTCAACATCTACGAGCAGTACTTC
j_call: TRBJ2-3; d_call: TRBD1; v_call: TRBV30; clone_size: .; cdr3_aa: CAWSNRGPSTDTQYF; cdr3_nt: TGTGCCTGGAGTAACAGGGGACCAAGCACAGATACGCAGTATTTT
j_call: TRBJ2-5; d_call: .; v_call: TRBV19; clone_size: .; cdr3_aa: CASSERGQETQYF; cdr3_nt: TGTGCCAGTAGTGAGCGAGGCCAAGAGACCCAGTACTTC
j_call: TRBJ2-2; d_call: .; v_call: TRBV7-8; clone_size: .; cdr3_aa: CASSFRETHRELFF; cdr3_nt: TGTGCCAGCAGCTTCCGGGAAACCCACCGGGAGCTGTTTTTT
j_call: TRBJ1-2; d_call: TRBD1; v_call: TRBV6-1; clone_size: .; cdr3_aa: CASSEARDRGYGYTF; cdr3_nt: TGTGCCAGCAGTGAAGCCCGGGACAGGGGCTATGGCTACACCTTC
j_call: TRBJ2-7; d_call: TRBD2; v_call: TRBV5-1; clone_size: .; cdr3_aa: CASSGLAGGPYEQYF; cdr3_nt: TGCGCCAGCAGCGGTCTGGCGGGGGGACCCTACGAGCAGTACTTC
j_call: TRBJ2-1; d_call: TRBD2; v_call: TRBV5-1; clone_size: .; cdr3_aa: CASSLAAGRGEQFF; cdr3_nt: TGCGCCAGCAGCTTGGCAGCGGGGAGGGGTGAGCAGTTCTTC
j_call: TRBJ1-5; d_call: .; v_call: TRBV6-1; clone_size: .; cdr3_aa: CASSENRIDQPQHF; cdr3_nt: TGTGCCAGCAGTGAAAACAGGATCGATCAGCCCCAGCATTTT
j_call: TRBJ2-5; d_call: .; v_call: TRBV28; clone_size: .; cdr3_aa: CASSFVSKEETQYF; cdr3_nt: TGTGCCAGCAGTTTTGTGAGTAAGGAGGAGACCCAGTACTTC
j_call: TRBJ1-5; d_call: .; v_call: TRBV28; clone_size: .; cdr3_aa: CASTLGGNQPQHF; cdr3_nt: TGTGCCAGCACCTTGGGGGGTAATCAGCCCCAGCATTTT
j_call: TRBJ1-3; d_call: .; v_call: TRBV2; clone_size: .; cdr3_aa: CASLKGLAGNTIYF; cdr3_nt: TGTGCCAGCCTTAAAGGACTGGCTGGAAACACCATATATTTT
j_call: TRBJ1-1; d_call: .; v_call: TRBV19; clone_size: .; cdr3_aa: CASSIKLGGLTEAFF; cdr3_nt: TGTGCCAGTAGTATCAAATTGGGGGGGCTCACTGAAGCTTTCTTT
j_call: TRBJ2-3; d_call: .; v_call: TRBV7-3; clone_size: .; cdr3_aa: CASSGGTDTQYF; cdr3_nt: TGTGCCAGCAGCGGCGGAACAGATACGCAGTATTTT
j_call: TRBJ1-1; d_call: .; v_call: TRBV6-1; clone_size: .; cdr3_aa: CASIRGLNTEAFF; cdr3_nt: TGTGCCAGCATACGAGGATTGAACACTGAAGCTTTCTTT
j_call: TRBJ1-6; d_call: TRBD1; v_call: TRBV30; clone_size: .; cdr3_aa: CAWSVIRTGASYNSPLHF; cdr3_nt: TGTGCCTGGAGTGTAATCCGGACAGGGGCCTCCTATAATTCACCCCTCCACTTT
j_call: TRBJ2-2; d_call: TRBD2; v_call: TRBV10-3; clone_size: once; cdr3_aa: CAISESGRGRTGELFF; cdr3_nt: TGTGCCATCAGTGAGTCCGGGAGGGGGAGAACCGGGGAGCTGTTTTTT
j_call: TRBJ2-4; d_call: .; v_call: TRBV2; clone_size: once; cdr3_aa: CASSELGLAEYF; cdr3_nt: TGTGCCAGCAGTGAATTAGGCCTAGCAGAGTACTTC
j_call: TRBJ1-1; d_call: .; v_call: TRBV29-1; clone_size: .; cdr3_aa: CSVARDMNTEAFF; cdr3_nt: TGCAGCGTTGCGAGGGATATGAACACTGAAGCTTTCTTT
j_call: TRBJ2-2; d_call: TRBD2; v_call: TRBV29-1; clone_size: .; cdr3_aa: CSVEEGGLAGNTGELFF; cdr3_nt: TGCAGCGTTGAAGAGGGAGGGCTAGCGGGGAACACCGGGGAGCTGTTTTTT
j_call: TRBJ2-1; d_call: TRBD2; v_call: TRBV27; clone_size: once; cdr3_aa: CASSPRTSGRAKFFNEQFF; cdr3_nt: TGTGCCAGCAGTCCTAGGACTAGCGGGAGGGCCAAGTTTTTTAATGAGCAGTTCTTC
j_call: TRBJ2-2; d_call: TRBD2; v_call: TRBV27; clone_size: .; cdr3_aa: CASSLGLGDTGELFF; cdr3_nt: TGTGCCAGCAGTTTGGGACTAGGAGACACCGGGGAGCTGTTTTTT
j_call: TRBJ1-4; d_call: .; v_call: TRBV9; clone_size: once; cdr3_aa: CASSPTGGSNEKLFF; cdr3_nt: TGTGCCAGCAGCCCGACGGGGGGGTCTAATGAAAAACTGTTTTTT
j_call: TRBJ2-1; d_call: TRBD1; v_call: TRBV7-8; clone_size: .; cdr3_aa: CASSTRQGLGNEQFF; cdr3_nt: TGTGCCAGCAGCACCCGACAGGGTCTGGGGAATGAGCAGTTCTTC
j_call: TRBJ1-5; d_call: .; v_call: TRBV28; clone_size: .; cdr3_aa: CASGVTGRDQPQHF; cdr3_nt: TGTGCCAGCGGGGTGACAGGACGGGATCAGCCCCAGCATTTT
j_call: TRBJ2-7; d_call: .; v_call: TRBV5-1; clone_size: once; cdr3_aa: CASSLESGYEQYF; cdr3_nt: TGCGCCAGCAGCTTGGAAAGCGGTTACGAGCAGTACTTC
j_call: TRBJ1-4; d_call: .; v_call: TRBV6-1; clone_size: .; cdr3_aa: CASIVSGATNEKLFF; cdr3_nt: TGTGCCAGCATTGTCTCCGGTGCAACTAATGAAAAACTGTTTTTT